This record concerns one T cell receptor (beta chain) sequence. This sample is part of a study of blood T cell repertoires in COVID-19. Study as a whole: From the United States, Italy and Spain came samples of acute and convalescent COVID-19. PBMCs, B-cell-depleted T cells, or T cells provided the cDNA or gDNA that made up the material.

J was trimmed by 8 bases and V by 9 bases; bases with no gene match: 10. Germline V gene data show CDR1 as MGHDK and CDR2 as SYGVNS. CDR3 length: 14 amino acids. As originally analysed: Estimation of nucleated cell counts was performed using reference gene primer amplification. This table comes from immunoSEQ multiplex PCR, and its TCRdb copy is limited to in-frame clones, with some not included. The V and J calls and the clone size are those of that table, but D and trimming were determined from the DNA. The table includes around 270,000 clones, approximately 88% detected once. The genes are TRBV25-1 and TRBJ1-6; 7 nucleotides agree with TRBD1. The sequence derives from a woman aged 40 to 49 who had been exposed to COVID-19. The sequencing input was PBMCs or T cells enriched from blood (not recorded which). CDR3 nucleotide sequence: TGTGCCAGTGGGAAGACAGGGCCTTATTCACCCCTCCACTTT. Amino acid sequence: CASGKTGPYSPLHF. The entire variable domain, with the rest obtained from reference TRBV25-1 and TRBJ1-6, is as follows: EADIYQTPRYLVIGTGKKITLECSQTMGHDKMYWYQQDPGMELHLIHYSYGVNSTEKGDLSSESTVSRIRTEHFPLTLESARPSHTSQYLCASGKTGPYSPLHFGNGTRLTVT.